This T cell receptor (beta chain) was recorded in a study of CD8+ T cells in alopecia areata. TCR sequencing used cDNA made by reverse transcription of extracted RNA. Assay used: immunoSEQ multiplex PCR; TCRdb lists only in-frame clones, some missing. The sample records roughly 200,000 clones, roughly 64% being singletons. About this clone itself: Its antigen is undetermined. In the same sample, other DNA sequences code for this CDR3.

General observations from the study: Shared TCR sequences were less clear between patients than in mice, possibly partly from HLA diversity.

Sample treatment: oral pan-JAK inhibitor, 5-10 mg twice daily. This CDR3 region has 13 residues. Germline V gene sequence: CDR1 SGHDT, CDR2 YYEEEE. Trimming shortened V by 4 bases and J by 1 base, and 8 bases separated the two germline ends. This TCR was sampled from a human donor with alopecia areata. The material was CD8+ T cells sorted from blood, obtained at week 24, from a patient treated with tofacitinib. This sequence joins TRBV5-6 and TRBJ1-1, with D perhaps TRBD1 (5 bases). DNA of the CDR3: TGTGCCAGCAGCAGAACAGGGAACACTGAAGCTTTCTTT. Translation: CASSRTGNTEAFF.